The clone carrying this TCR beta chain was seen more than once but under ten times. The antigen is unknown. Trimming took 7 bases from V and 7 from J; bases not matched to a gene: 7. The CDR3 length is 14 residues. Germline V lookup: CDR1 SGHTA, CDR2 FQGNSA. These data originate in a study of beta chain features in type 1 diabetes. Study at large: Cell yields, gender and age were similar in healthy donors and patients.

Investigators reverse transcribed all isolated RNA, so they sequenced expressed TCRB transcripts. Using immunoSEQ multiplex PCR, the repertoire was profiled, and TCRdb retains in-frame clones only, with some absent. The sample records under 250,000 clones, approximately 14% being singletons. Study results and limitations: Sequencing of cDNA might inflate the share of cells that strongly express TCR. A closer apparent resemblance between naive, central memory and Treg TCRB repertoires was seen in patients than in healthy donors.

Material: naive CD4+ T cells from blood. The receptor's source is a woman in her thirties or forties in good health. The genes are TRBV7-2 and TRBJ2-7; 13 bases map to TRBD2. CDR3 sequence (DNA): TGTGCCAGCACAAGGACTAGCGGGGGAAGAGAGCAGTACTTC. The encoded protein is CASTRTSGGREQYF.